A selection of T cell receptor beta chains follows, all from one sample in a study of blood T cells in healthy people across ages. TCRdb analysed the 5' RACE reads with MiXCR anew, one entry per CDR3 protein. Of around 2 million distinct CDR3 sequences in the sample, about two fifths were seen once. Sequences were obtained from blood. All receptors derive from a human donor in good health. Both conserved end residues are part of each CDR3. A D gene is named only where the DNA matches it firmly. Clone size is given for some rows only: seen once, a few or many times, or a class if the clone is expanded.

D gene	clone size	J gene	V gene	CDR3 DNA	CDR3 protein
.	.	TRBJ2-7	TRBV5-6	TGTGCCAGCAGTTCGACAGGTTCTATTTACGAGCAGTACTTC	CASSSTGSIYEQYF
.	once	TRBJ1-5	TRBV6-2/TRBV6-3	TGTGCCAGCAGTCCTACCGGGCCTCGAAGCAATCAGCCCCAGCATTTT	CASSPTGPRSNQPQHF
.	.	TRBJ2-3	TRBV12-3/TRBV12-4	TGTGCCAGCAGCCCTATTCTAGGGAGCACAGATACGCAGTATTTT	CASSPILGSTDTQYF
TRBD2	.	TRBJ2-2	TRBV9	TGTGCCAGCAGCGTAGAATTAGCGGGGGATACCGGGGAGCTGTTTTTT	CASSVELAGDTGELFF
TRBD2	.	TRBJ2-5	TRBV6-1	TGTGCCAGCAGTCGGTCGCGTCAGCGGGGGGGCATTGTTGAGACCCAGTACTTC	CASSRSRQRGGIVETQYF
.	.	TRBJ2-7	TRBV15	TGTGCCGCCAGCAGAGATCGAGCGTTAGCTGCCTACGAGCAGTACTTC	CAASRDRALAAYEQYF
TRBD1	few	TRBJ2-7	TRBV5-6	TGTGCCAGCAGCTCAACCGGACAGGGCAACGAGCAGTACTTC	CASSSTGQGNEQYF
.	.	TRBJ1-1	TRBV29-1	TGCAGCGTCGGAGAGGCAGTTAGTACTGAAGCTTTCTTT	CSVGEAVSTEAFF
TRBD1	few	TRBJ2-5	TRBV12-3/TRBV12-4	TGTGCCAGCAGCCCCGGGACAGGGGACGTGCAGTACTTC	CASSPGTGDVQYF
TRBD1	many	TRBJ2-7	TRBV7-2	TGTGCCAGCAGCGAAAGCGGACAGGGCTACGAGCAGTACTTC	CASSESGQGYEQYF
TRBD1	.	TRBJ1-1	TRBV9	TGTGCCAGCAGCAAACAGGGGGCAAAGACTGAAGCTTTCTTT	CASSKQGAKTEAFF
.	.	TRBJ2-3	TRBV6-5	TGTGCCAGCAGTTACTCGAGGTTGGGGTCGCAGTATTTT	CASSYSRLGSQYF
.	.	TRBJ1-5	TRBV7-9	TGTGCCAGCAGCTCGCGACAGGTCCCAAATCAGCCCCAGCATTTT	CASSSRQVPNQPQHF
.	.	TRBJ1-2	TRBV9	TGTGCCAGCAGCCCTAGAATAGCTGAAGATCGCTATGGCTACACCTTC	CASSPRIAEDRYGYTF
TRBD1	.	TRBJ1-6	TRBV6-5	TGTGCCAGCAGTTGGACAGGGGAAGGGTCACCCCTCCACTTT	CASSWTGEGSPLHF
.	.	TRBJ1-1	TRBV12-3/TRBV12-4	TGTGCCAGCAGTTTAGGGACACCAAGGTTCACTTTCTTT	CASSLGTPRFTFF
.	.	TRBJ2-5	TRBV7-3	TGTGCCAGCAGCTCGGGGGACAGTCTAGCGGAAGAGACCCAGTACTTC	CASSSGDSLAEETQYF
.	few	TRBJ2-7	TRBV14	TGTGCCAGCAGCCAAAACTGGGGCGAGCAGTACTTC	CASSQNWGEQYF
.	.	TRBJ1-2	TRBV29-1	TGCAGCGTTGAAGACCAAGGGATCGGCTACACCTTC	CSVEDQGIGYTF
.	.	TRBJ1-1	TRBV7-8	TGTGCCAGCAGCTTAGTAAGCAGGAAGGTTGAAGCTTTCTTT	CASSLVSRKVEAFF